Here is one TCR beta chain with its context. Profiling relied on immunoSEQ multiplex PCR, and the TCRdb table lists in-frame clones only, not all of them. The profile covers roughly 68,000 clones, with 85% appearing a single time and less than 30% taken by the ten largest. This sample is part of a study of blood T cell repertoires in COVID-19. For the study at large: Material from acute and convalescent COVID-19 was sourced from the United States, Italy and Spain. Sample material is recorded as cDNA or gDNA derived from T cells, B-cell-depleted T cells, or PBMCs.

Germline assignment: CDR1 LNHNV and CDR2 YYDKDF (reference sequence). The CDR3 runs 13 residues. V gave up 0 bases and J gave up 8 bases, with 8 bases separating them. The genes are TRBV15 and TRBJ2-1, with D unresolved. The sequence derives from a man aged 45 to 65 with acute or convalescent COVID-19. Sequencing was performed on peripheral blood. The CDR3 reads CATSRDHADEQFF. The CDR3 bases are TGTGCCACCAGCAGAGATCATGCGGATGAGCAGTTCTTC.